This passage covers 17 T cell receptor beta chains from one sample sequenced in a study of T cells after yellow fever vaccination. TCRdb ran MiXCR on the 5' RACE reads and lists one entry per CDR3 protein. The data contain 200,000 to 300,000 distinct CDR3 sequences, roughly 13% of them singletons. This material consisted of CD4+ T cells sorted from PBMCs, taken 45 days after the yellow fever booster vaccination. These receptors all come from a man aged 25 to 40 who received the YFV17D yellow fever vaccine.

The chain couples TRBV3-1 to TRBJ1-1, with D hard to call. Germline CDR1 and CDR2: LGHDT and YNNKEL (reference sequence). The CDR3 is 13 residues long. Trimming stripped 4 bases from V and 0 bases from J, with 6 bases between. The CDR3 loop reads CASSPSVNTEAFF. Here the CDR3 DNA reads TGTGCCAGCAGCCCCAGCGTGAACACTGAAGCTTTCTTT.

This clonotype was seen only a few times. V is TRBV3-1 and J is TRBJ1-1, with no clear D. The CDR3 has 14 amino acids. Trimming took off 1 base at V and 0 bases at J, with 6 bases between the two ends. Per the germline V gene, CDR1 is LGHDT and CDR2 is YNNKEL (reference sequence). CDR3 in amino acids: CASSQGGMNTEAFF. The CDR3 DNA reads TGTGCCAGCAGCCAAGGCGGAATGAACACTGAAGCTTTCTTT. Drawing the rest from reference TRBV3-1 and TRBJ1-1, the complete variable domain is DTAVSQTPKYLVTQMGNDKSIKCEQNLGHDTMYWYKQDSKKFLKIMFSYNNKELIINETVPNRFSPKSPDKAHLNLHINSLELGDSAVYFCASSQGGMNTEAFFGQGTRLTVV.

This clonotype was counted only a few times. This chain uses TRBV5-1 with TRBJ2-7, with 12 bases fitting TRBD2. V lost 0 bases, J lost 2 bases, and 12 bases stayed unmatched. CDR3 length equals 19 residues. The germline gives CDR1 SGHRS, CDR2 YFSETQ. This CDR3 reads CASSLAPGLAGTPPYEQYF. In DNA form, the CDR3 reads TGCGCCAGCAGCTTGGCACCGGGACTAGCGGGTACACCCCCCTACGAGCAGTACTTC.

V gene TRBV7-2 combines with J gene TRBJ2-1, with no clear D. CDR1 and CDR2 from the germline V gene are SGHTA and FQGNSA. This CDR3 comprises 15 residues. V was clipped by 5 bases and J by 0 bases, with 11 bases between them. CDR3 residues: CTSSVGSNSYNEQFF. The CDR3 region has the DNA TGTACCAGCAGCGTGGGCAGCAACTCCTACAATGAGCAGTTCTTC.

The J gene is TRBJ1-1, the V gene TRBV5-6; D not certain. Germline V gene data show CDR1 as SGHDT and CDR2 as YYEEEE. Trimming cost V 3 bases and J 6 bases, with 15 bases left between them. The CDR3 runs 14 residues. The CDR3 region has the DNA TGTGCCAGCAGCTCACCCGAAGGCGGGTCTGAAGCTTTCTTT. Translating gives CASSSPEGGSEAFF.

The rearrangement joins TRBV5-1 to TRBJ2-1, with 10 nucleotides matching TRBD1. This CDR3 spans 15 amino acids. Germline loops: CDR1 SGHRS, CDR2 YFSETQ. V was clipped by 4 bases and J by 8 bases; unmatched bases: 9. CDR3 in amino acids: CASSPGTGVRYEQFF. CDR3 in DNA: TGCGCCAGCAGCCCCGGGACAGGGGTAAGGTATGAGCAGTTCTTC.

The rearrangement uses TRBV7-8 and TRBJ1-4; no clear D gene. The V end lost 5 bases, the J end lost 0 bases, and 13 bases lay between the germline ends. There are 16 residues in the CDR3. Germline V gives CDR1 SGHVS, CDR2 FQNEAQ. The CDR3: CASSLSGVATNEKLFF. Here the CDR3 DNA reads TGTGCCAGCAGCCTCTCCGGGGTTGCAACTAATGAAAAACTGTTTTTT.

The chain employs TRBV20-1 and TRBJ2-7; TRBD1 agrees at 10 bases. This CDR3 contains 14 residues. CDR1 and CDR2 (germline): DFQATT, SNEGSKA (reference sequence). With 3 bases clipped from V and 2 bases from J, the junction kept 4 bases outside the gene matches. CDR3 region: CSASFGTGAYEQYF. The CDR3 nucleotides read TGCAGTGCTAGTTTCGGGACAGGGGCCTACGAGCAGTACTTC.

Comments on this clonotype: A much larger clone sits a single nucleotide away, making a read error possible. The V gene is TRBV20-1, the J gene TRBJ2-1; D could derive from TRBD1 or TRBD2 (6 bases each). V dropped 0 bases and J dropped 3 bases, with 12 bases sitting between them. The germline V gene encodes CDR1 DFQATT and CDR2 SNEGSKA (reference sequence). The CDR3 covers 15 residues. As DNA, the CDR3 is TGCAGTGCTAGAGATAGGGGGGAGCACTACAATGAGCAGTTCTTC. It codes for CSARDRGEHYNEQFF.

This clonotype has only a few counts. The chain recombines TRBV7-2 with TRBJ2-3; TRBD2 matches 7 bases. CDR1 and CDR2 from the germline V gene are SGHTA and FQGNSA. V lost 1 base and J lost 2; bases outside the gene matches: 3. This CDR3 spans 15 amino acids. The DNA for the CDR3 is TGTGCCAGCAGCTTAGGCGGGAGAGCCACAGATACGCAGTATTTT. This translates into CASSLGGRATDTQYF. Variable domain in full (rest from reference TRBV7-2 and TRBJ2-3): GAGVSQSPSNKVTEKGKDVELRCDPISGHTALYWYRQSLGQGLEFLIYFQGNSAPDKSGLPSDRFSAERTGGSVSTLTIQRTQQEDSAVYLCASSLGGRATDTQYFGPGTRLTVL.

This chain joins TRBV7-9 and TRBJ2-7; D remains unclear. CDR1 is SEHNR and CDR2 is FQNEAQ in the germline V gene (reference sequence). The CDR3 is made up of 14 amino acids. V was trimmed by 5 bases and J by 0 bases, leaving 11 bases between them. CDR3 sequence: CASSPDQYSYEQYF. The CDR3 nucleotides read TGTGCCAGCAGCCCGGACCAATACTCCTACGAGCAGTACTTC.

CDR3 sequence (DNA): TGCAGCGCATTAGGTGGCCCGGGCCAGACCTACGAGCAGTACTTC. Translated, it gives CSALGGPGQTYEQYF. The rearrangement uses TRBV29-1 and TRBJ2-7, with D unclear. Between the trimmed V and J ends, which lost 7 bases and 2 bases, there was a span of 21 bases. Per germline, CDR1 SQVTM and CDR2 ANQGSEA. This CDR3 is built from 15 residues.

This clonotype was seen only a few times. The chain links TRBV12-3 or TRBV12-4 to TRBJ2-1; the D is unclear. The CDR3 sequence is 14 residues long. V dropped 5 bases and J dropped 5 bases, with 13 bases sitting between them. CDR3 in DNA: TGTGCCAGCAGTCCCAGTCCACACCACAATGAGCAGTTCTTC. Its translation: CASSPSPHHNEQFF.

This chain joins TRBV7-2 and TRBJ2-7; 10 nucleotides match TRBD2. The V segment lost 5 bases and the J segment 4 bases; nucleotides outside the gene matches: 8. This CDR3 is 15 amino acids long. Germline CDR1 is SGHTA and CDR2 is FQGNSA. CDR3 sequence reads: CASSLTSGKFYEQYF. The CDR3, as DNA: TGTGCCAGCAGCCTCACTAGCGGGAAGTTTTACGAGCAGTACTTC.

This clonotype has more than one count but fewer than ten. The chain carries TRBV29-1 and TRBJ2-5; 8 nucleotides align to TRBD1. V dropped 6 bases and J dropped 5; count of bases not matched to a gene: 14. This CDR3 has 15 residues. The V gene's germline CDR1 is SQVTM and CDR2 ANQGSEA. The CDR3 spells CSVGGWQGAGETQYF. The CDR3 region has the DNA TGCAGCGTCGGAGGATGGCAGGGGGCCGGGGAGACCCAGTACTTC.

This clonotype has more than one count but fewer than ten. The V call is TRBV5-1, the J call TRBJ2-1; D unclear. Trimming stripped 5 bases from V and 6 bases from J, with 6 bases between. The length of the CDR3 is 11 residues. Germline CDR1 is SGHRS and CDR2 is YFSETQ. The CDR3 reads CASRRSNEQFF. DNA of the CDR3: TGCGCCAGCAGAAGGAGCAATGAGCAGTTCTTC.

With regard to this clonotype: Likely a read error: the CDR3 ends without its conserved phenylalanine or tryptophan. The genes are TRBV18 and TRBJ2-7; 11 bases match TRBD2. The CDR3 consists of 16 residues. V was clipped by 2 bases and J by 4 bases; unmatched bases: 7. Germline V CDR1 and CDR2: KGHSH, LQKENI. CDR3 protein: CASSPRRLAGRYEQYL. The CDR3 DNA follows: TGTGCCAGCTCACCAAGGAGACTAGCGGGGAGGTACGAGCAGTACTTG.